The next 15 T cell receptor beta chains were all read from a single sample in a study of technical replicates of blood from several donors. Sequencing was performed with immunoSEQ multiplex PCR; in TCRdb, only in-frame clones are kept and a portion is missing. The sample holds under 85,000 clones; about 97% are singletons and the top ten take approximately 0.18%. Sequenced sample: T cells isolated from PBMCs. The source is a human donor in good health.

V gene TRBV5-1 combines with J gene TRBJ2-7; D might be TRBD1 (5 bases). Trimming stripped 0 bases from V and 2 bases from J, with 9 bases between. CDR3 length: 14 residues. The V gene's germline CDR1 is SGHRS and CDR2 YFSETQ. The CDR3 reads CASSLAGRAYEQYF. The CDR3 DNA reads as TGCGCCAGCAGCTTGGCCGGCAGGGCCTACGAGCAGTACTTC.

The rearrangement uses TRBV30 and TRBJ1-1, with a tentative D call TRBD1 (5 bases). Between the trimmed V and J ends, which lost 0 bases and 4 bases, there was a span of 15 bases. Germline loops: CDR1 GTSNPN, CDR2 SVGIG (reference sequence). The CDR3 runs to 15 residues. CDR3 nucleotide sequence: TGTGCCTGGAGTGTACTTCAGGGTATCGGCACTGAAGCTTTCTTT. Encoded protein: CAWSVLQGIGTEAFF.

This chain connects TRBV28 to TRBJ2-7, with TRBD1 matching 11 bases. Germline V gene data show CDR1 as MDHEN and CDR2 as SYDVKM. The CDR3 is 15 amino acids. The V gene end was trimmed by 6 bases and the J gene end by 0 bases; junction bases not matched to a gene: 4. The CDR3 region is CASSTGTGGSYEQYF. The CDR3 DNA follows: TGTGCCAGCAGCACCGGGACAGGGGGCTCCTACGAGCAGTACTTC.

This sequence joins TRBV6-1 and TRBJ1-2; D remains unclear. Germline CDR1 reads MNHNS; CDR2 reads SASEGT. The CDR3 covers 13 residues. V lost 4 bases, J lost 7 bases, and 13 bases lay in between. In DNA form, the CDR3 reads TGTGCCAGCAGTGGAACAGTCACAACTGGCTACACCTTC. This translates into CASSGTVTTGYTF.

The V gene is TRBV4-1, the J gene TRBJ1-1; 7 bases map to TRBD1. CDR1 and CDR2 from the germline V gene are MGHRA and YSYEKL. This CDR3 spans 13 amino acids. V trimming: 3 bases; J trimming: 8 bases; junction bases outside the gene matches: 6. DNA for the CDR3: TGCGCCAGCAGCCACGGAACGGGACAGGAAGCTTTCTTT. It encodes CASSHGTGQEAFF.

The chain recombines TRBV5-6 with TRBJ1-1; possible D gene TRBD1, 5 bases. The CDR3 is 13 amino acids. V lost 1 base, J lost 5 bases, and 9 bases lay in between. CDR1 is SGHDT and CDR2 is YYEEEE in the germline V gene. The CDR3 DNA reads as TGTGCCAGCAGCTTGAGCGGGGGGACTGAAGCTTTCTTT. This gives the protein CASSLSGGTEAFF.

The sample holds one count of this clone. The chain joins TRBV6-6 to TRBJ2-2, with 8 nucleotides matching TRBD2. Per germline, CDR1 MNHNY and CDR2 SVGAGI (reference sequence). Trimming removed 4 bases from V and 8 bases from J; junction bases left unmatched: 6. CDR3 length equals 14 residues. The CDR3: CASSSGLAFGELFF. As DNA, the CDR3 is TGTGCCAGCAGTTCAGGACTAGCTTTTGGGGAGCTGTTTTTT.

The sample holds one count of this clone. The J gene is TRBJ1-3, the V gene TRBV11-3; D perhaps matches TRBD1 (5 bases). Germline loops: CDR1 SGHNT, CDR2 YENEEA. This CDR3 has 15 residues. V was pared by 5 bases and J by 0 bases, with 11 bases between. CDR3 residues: CASSPGQGSGNTIYF. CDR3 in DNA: TGTGCCAGCAGCCCAGGACAAGGCTCTGGAAACACCATATATTTT. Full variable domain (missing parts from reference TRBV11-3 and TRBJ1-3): EAGVVQSPRYKIIEKKQPVAFWCNPISGHNTLYWYLQNLGQGPELLIRYENEEAVDDSQLPKDRFSAERLKGVDSTLKIQPAELGDSAVYLCASSPGQGSGNTIYFGEGSWLTVV.

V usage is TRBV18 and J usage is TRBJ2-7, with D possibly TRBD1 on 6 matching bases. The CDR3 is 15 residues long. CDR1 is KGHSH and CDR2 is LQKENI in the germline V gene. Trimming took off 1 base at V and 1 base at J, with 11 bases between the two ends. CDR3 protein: CASSPLGGTSYEQYF. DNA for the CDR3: TGTGCCAGCTCACCACTAGGGGGTACTTCCTACGAGCAGTACTTC.

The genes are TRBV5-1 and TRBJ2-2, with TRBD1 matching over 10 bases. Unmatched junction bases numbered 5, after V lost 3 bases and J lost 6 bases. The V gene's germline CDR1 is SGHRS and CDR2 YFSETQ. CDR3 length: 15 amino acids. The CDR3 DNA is TGCGCCAGCAGCTCCCTCGGACAGGGGGCCGGGGAGCTGTTTTTT. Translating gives CASSSLGQGAGELFF.

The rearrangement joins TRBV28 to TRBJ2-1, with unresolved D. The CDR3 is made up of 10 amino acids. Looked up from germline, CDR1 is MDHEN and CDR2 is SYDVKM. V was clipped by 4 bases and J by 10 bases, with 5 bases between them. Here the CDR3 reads CASSWPEQFF. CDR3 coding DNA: TGTGCCAGCAGTTGGCCCGAGCAGTTCTTC.

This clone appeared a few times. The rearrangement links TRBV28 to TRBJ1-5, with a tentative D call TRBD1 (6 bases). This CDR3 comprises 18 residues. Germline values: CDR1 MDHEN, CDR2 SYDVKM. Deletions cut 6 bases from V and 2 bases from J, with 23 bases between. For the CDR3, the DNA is TGTGCCAGCAGCAGCTGGGACATGGGCTTGAATGGCAATCAGCCCCAGCATTTT. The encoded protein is CASSSWDMGLNGNQPQHF.

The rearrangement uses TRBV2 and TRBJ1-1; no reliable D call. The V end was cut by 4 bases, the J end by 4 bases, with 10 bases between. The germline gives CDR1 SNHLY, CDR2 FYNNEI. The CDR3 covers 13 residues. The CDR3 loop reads CASSGLSPTEAFF. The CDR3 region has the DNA TGTGCCAGCAGTGGCTTAAGCCCCACTGAAGCTTTCTTT.

The CDR3 nucleotides are TGTGCCATCACCGGAGGGGCAGGGTACACCGGGGAGCTGTTTTTT. It translates to CAITGGAGYTGELFF. The chain uses TRBV10-3 and TRBJ2-2, with a tentative D call TRBD2 (6 bases). The ends were cut back, 7 bases at V and 3 bases at J, with 15 bases in the middle. Germline-derived CDR1 and CDR2 are ENHRY and SYGVKD. This CDR3 is 15 amino acids long.

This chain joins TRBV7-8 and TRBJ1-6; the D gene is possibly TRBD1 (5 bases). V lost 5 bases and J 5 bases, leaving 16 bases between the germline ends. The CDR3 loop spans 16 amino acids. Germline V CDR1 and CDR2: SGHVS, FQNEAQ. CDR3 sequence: CASSPHLQVNNSPLHF. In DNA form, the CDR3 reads TGTGCCAGCAGCCCCCACTTACAGGTGAATAATTCACCCCTCCACTTT.